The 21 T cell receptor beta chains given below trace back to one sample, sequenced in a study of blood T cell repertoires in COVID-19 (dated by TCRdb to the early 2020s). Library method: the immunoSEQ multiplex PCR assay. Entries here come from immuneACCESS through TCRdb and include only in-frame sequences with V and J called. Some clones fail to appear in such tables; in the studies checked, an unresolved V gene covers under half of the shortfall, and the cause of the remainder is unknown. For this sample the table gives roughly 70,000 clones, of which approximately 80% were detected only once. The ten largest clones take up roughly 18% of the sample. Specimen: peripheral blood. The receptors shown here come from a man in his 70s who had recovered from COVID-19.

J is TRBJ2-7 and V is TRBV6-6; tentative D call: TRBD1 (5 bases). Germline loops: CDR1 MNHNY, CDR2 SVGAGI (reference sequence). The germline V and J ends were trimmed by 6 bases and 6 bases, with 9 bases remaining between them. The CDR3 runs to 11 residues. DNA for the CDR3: TGTGCCAGCAGAGACAGTTCCGAGCAGTACTTC. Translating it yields CASRDSSEQYF.

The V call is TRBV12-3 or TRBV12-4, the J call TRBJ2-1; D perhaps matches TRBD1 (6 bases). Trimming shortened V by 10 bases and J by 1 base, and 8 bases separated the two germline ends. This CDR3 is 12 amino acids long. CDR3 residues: CAIGQSYNEQFF. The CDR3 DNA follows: TGTGCCATCGGACAGTCCTACAATGAGCAGTTCTTC.

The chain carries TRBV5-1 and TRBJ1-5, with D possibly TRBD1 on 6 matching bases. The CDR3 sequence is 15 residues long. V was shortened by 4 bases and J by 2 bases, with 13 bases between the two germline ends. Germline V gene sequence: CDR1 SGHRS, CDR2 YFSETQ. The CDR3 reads CASSPGTTGNQPQHF. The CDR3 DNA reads TGCGCCAGCAGCCCGGGGACAACGGGCAATCAGCCCCAGCATTTT.

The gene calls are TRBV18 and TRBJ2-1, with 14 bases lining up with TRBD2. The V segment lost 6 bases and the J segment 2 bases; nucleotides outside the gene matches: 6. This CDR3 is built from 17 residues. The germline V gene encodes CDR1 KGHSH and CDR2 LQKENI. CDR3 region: CASSPGTSGSTYNEQFF. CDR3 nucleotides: TGTGCCAGCTCTCCCGGGACTAGCGGGAGTACCTACAATGAGCAGTTCTTC.

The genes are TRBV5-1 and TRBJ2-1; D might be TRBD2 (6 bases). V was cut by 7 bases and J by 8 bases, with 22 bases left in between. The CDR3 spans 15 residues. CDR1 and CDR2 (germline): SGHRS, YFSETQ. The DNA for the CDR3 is TGCGCCAGCTCGTCCGCGGGGCAGGTGGCGGATGAGCAGTTCTTC. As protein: CASSSAGQVADEQFF.

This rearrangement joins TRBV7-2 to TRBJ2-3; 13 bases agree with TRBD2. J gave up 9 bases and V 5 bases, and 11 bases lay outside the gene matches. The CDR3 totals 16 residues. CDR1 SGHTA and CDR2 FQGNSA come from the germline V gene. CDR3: CASSPVSLAGGGTQYF. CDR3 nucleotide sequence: TGTGCCAGCAGCCCAGTATCACTAGCGGGAGGGGGAACGCAGTATTTT. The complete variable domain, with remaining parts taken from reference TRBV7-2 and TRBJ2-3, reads GAGVSQSPSNKVTEKGKDVELRCDPISGHTALYWYRQSLGQGLEFLIYFQGNSAPDKSGLPSDRFSAERTGGSVSTLTIQRTQQEDSAVYLCASSPVSLAGGGTQYFGPGTRLTVL.

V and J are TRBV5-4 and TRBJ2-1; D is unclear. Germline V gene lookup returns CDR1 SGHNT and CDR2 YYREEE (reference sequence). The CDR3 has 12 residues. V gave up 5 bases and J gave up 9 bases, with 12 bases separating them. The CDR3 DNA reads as TGTGCCAGCAGAGCTCAGACGGGTGAGCAGTTCTTC. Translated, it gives CASRAQTGEQFF.

CDR3 protein: CASSASGTGGAFTEAFF. In DNA, the CDR3 is TGTGCCAGCAGCGCATCCGGGACAGGGGGCGCATTCACTGAAGCTTTCTTT. This rearrangement joins TRBV7-9 to TRBJ1-1; TRBD1 agrees at 12 bases. The CDR3 runs to 17 residues. Losses at the gene ends were 5 bases for V and 4 bases for J; bases not matched to a gene: 11. Per the germline V gene, CDR1 is SEHNR and CDR2 is FQNEAQ (reference sequence).

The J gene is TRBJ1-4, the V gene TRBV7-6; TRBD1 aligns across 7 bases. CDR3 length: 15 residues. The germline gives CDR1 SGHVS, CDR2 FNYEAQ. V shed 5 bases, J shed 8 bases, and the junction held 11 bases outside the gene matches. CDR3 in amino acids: CASSATGERGEKLFF. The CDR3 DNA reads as TGTGCCAGCAGCGCCACAGGGGAAAGGGGCGAAAAACTGTTTTTT.

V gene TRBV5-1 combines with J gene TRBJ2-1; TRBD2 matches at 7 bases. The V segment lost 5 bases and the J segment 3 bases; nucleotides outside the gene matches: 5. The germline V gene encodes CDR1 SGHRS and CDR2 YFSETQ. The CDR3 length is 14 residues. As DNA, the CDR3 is TGCGCCAGCAGTAGGAGCGGGGACTACAATGAGCAGTTCTTC. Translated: CASSRSGDYNEQFF.

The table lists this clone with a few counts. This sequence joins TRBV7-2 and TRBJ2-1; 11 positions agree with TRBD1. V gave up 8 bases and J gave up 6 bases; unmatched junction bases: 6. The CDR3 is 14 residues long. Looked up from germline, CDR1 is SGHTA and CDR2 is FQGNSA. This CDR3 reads CASLGTGGGNEQFF. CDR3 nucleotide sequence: TGTGCCAGCCTCGGGACAGGGGGGGGCAATGAGCAGTTCTTC.

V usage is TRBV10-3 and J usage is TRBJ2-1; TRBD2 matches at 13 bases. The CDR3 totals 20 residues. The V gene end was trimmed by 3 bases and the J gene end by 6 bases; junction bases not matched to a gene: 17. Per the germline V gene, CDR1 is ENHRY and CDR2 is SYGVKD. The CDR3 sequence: CAISDQSWSTSGREGNEQFF. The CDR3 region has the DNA TGTGCCATCAGTGACCAGTCATGGTCTACTAGCGGGAGGGAGGGCAATGAGCAGTTCTTC.

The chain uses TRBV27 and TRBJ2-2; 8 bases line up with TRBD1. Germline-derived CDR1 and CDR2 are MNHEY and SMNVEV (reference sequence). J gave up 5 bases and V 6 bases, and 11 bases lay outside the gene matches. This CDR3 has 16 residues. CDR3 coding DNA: TGTGCCAGCAGAATCTGGCAGGGGGCAGAGACCGGGGAGCTGTTTTTT. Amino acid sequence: CASRIWQGAETGELFF.

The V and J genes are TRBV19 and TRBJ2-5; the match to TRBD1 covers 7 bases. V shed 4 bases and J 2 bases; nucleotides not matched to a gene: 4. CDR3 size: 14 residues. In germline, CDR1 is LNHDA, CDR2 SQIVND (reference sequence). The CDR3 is CASSRWGQQETQYF. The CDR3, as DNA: TGTGCCAGTAGTAGGTGGGGACAGCAAGAGACCCAGTACTTC.

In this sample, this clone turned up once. The CDR3 here is CASSAQGASEAFF. In DNA, the CDR3 is TGTGCCAGCAGTGCGCAGGGGGCCTCTGAAGCTTTCTTT. This chain connects TRBV2 to TRBJ1-1, with TRBD1 identical over 8 bases. The germline CDR1 and CDR2 sequences are SNHLY and FYNNEI. CDR3 length equals 13 residues. After removal of 4 bases from V and 6 bases from J, the junction contained 4 bases not matched to a gene.

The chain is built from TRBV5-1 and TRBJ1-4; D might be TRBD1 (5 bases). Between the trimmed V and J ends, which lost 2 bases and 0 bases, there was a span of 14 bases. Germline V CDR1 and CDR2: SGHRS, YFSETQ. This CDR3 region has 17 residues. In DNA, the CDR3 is TGCGCCAGCAGCTTCGGGGGAATGGGGGCAACTAATGAAAAACTGTTTTTT. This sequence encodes CASSFGGMGATNEKLFF.

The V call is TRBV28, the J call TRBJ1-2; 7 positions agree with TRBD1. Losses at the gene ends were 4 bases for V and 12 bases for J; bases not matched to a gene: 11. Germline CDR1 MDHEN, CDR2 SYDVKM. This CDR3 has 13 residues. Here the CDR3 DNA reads TGTGCCAGCAGTTCCCACGGGACAGCTTTTAACACCTTC. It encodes CASSSHGTAFNTF.

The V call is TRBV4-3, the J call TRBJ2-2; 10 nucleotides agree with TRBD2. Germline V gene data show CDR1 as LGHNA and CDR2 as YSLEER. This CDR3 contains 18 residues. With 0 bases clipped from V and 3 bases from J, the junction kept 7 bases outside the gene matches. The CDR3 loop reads CASSQDRPAGGYTGELFF. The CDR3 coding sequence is TGCGCCAGCAGCCAAGATAGGCCAGCGGGGGGGTACACCGGGGAGCTGTTTTTT.

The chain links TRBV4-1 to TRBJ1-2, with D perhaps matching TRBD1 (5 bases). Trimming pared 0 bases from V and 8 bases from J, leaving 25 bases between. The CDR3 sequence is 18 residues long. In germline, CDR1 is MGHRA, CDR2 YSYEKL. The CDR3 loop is CASSQDRAGAYDSRGYTF. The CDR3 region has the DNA TGCGCCAGCAGCCAAGACCGGGCGGGAGCGTATGACAGTCGCGGCTACACCTTC.

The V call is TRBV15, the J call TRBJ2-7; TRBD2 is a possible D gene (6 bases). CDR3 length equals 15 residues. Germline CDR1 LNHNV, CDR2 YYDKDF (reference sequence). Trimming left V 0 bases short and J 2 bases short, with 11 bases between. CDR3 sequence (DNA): TGTGCCACCAGCAGAGATGGGGGACTTACCTACGAGCAGTACTTC. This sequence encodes CATSRDGGLTYEQYF.

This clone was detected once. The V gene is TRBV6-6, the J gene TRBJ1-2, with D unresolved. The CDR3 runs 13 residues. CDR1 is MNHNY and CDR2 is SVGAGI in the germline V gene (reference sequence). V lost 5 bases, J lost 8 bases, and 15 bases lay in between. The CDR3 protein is CASSMQRAGGYTF. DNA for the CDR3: TGTGCCAGCAGTATGCAGCGGGCTGGGGGCTACACCTTC.